Listed here are 17 T cell receptor beta chains from one sample, sequenced in a study of PD-1 blockade in classical Hodgkin lymphoma. Time point denoted: newly diagnosed, previously untreated cHL patient sample. Negative magnetic selection isolated CD4+ T cells from thawed PBMCs. Clones were sequenced by immunoSEQ multiplex PCR, and TCRdb holds only the in-frame ones, with some missing. The table records 29,000 or so clones, around 92% of them present only once. The material sequenced was CD4+ T cells from blood. These receptors all come from a human donor with classical Hodgkin lymphoma.

The count of this clone is one. This sequence joins TRBV19 and TRBJ2-7; D tentatively reads TRBD1 or TRBD2 (5 bases each). In germline, CDR1 is LNHDA, CDR2 SQIVND (reference sequence). This CDR3 has 12 residues. Trimming took off 5 bases at V and 6 bases at J, with 11 bases between the two ends. CDR3 sequence: CASSGGVGEQYF. CDR3 nucleotide sequence: TGTGCCAGTAGTGGGGGAGTAGGCGAGCAGTACTTC.

V gene TRBV20-1 combines with J gene TRBJ2-3; no definite D call. Trimming removed 0 bases from V and 8 bases from J, with 6 bases in between. CDR1 and CDR2 (germline): DFQATT, SNEGSKA (reference sequence). The CDR3 has 11 amino acids. CDR3 nucleotide sequence: TGCAGTGCTAGAGAGGAGCCTACGCAGTATTTT. It codes for CSAREEPTQYF.

The chain recombines TRBV6-5 with TRBJ2-2, with TRBD1 identical over 7 bases. The CDR3 runs to 15 residues. V trimming: 6 bases; J trimming: 3 bases; junction bases outside the gene matches: 7. Germline V lookup: CDR1 MNHEY, CDR2 SVGAGI. CDR3 nucleotides: TGTGCCAGCAGCCCTAGGGACAGATACACCGGGGAGCTGTTTTTT. Translation gives CASSPRDRYTGELFF.

The chain is built from TRBV6-5 and TRBJ2-7; possibly TRBD1 for D (6 bases). The germline V gene has CDR1 MNHEY and CDR2 SVGAGI. Deletions cut 6 bases from V and 3 bases from J, with 9 bases between. The CDR3 runs to 12 residues. The CDR3 reads CASSQDSYEQYF. CDR3 DNA: TGTGCCAGCAGCCAGGACAGCTACGAGCAGTACTTC.

The chain uses TRBV29-1 and TRBJ2-1; 12 bases match TRBD2. The CDR3 has 14 residues. Per the germline V gene, CDR1 is SQVTM and CDR2 is ANQGSEA. V lost 5 bases, J lost 6 bases, and 5 bases stayed unmatched. CDR3 nucleotides: TGCAGCGTTCGACTAGCGGGAGCTCGCAATGAGCAGTTCTTC. Translated: CSVRLAGARNEQFF.

This sequence joins TRBV2 and TRBJ2-7, with 9 positions matching TRBD2. This CDR3 spans 15 amino acids. V lost 1 base, J lost 4 bases, and 5 bases stayed unmatched. Germline CDR1 SNHLY, CDR2 FYNNEI. The CDR3, as DNA: TGTGCCAGCAGTGAAGGGTCTAGCGGGGTATACGAGCAGTACTTC. It codes for CASSEGSSGVYEQYF.

As to this clone: Other DNA sequences in the same sample also yield this CDR3. The CDR3 protein is CASSQDRVYGYTF. In DNA, the CDR3 is TGCGCCAGCAGCCAGGACAGGGTCTATGGCTACACCTTC. The rearrangement uses TRBV4-3 and TRBJ1-2, with 8 positions matching TRBD1. This CDR3 comprises 13 residues. CDR1 and CDR2 (germline): LGHNA, YSLEER. V lost 3 bases and J lost 4; bases outside the gene matches: 1.

This chain connects TRBV11-2 to TRBJ2-2; the D is unclear. Germline V gene data show CDR1 as SGHAT and CDR2 as FQNNGV. CDR3 length equals 15 residues. The V end lost 2 bases, the J end lost 4 bases, and 11 bases lay between the germline ends. CDR3 nucleotides: TGTGCCAGCAGCTTACTCCTCACGGGCACCGGGGAGCTGTTTTTT. Protein product: CASSLLLTGTGELFF.

The chain has TRBV2 and TRBJ2-7; the D call may be TRBD1 or TRBD2 (5 bases each). Germline CDR1 SNHLY, CDR2 FYNNEI. V was shortened by 7 bases and J by 6 bases, with 13 bases between the two germline ends. The CDR3 is made up of 12 amino acids. The DNA for the CDR3 is TGTGCCAGCACCCTAGGGGCGGGCGAGCAGTACTTC. It translates to CASTLGAGEQYF.

The rearrangement uses TRBV18 and TRBJ1-1; no clear D. The CDR3 has 16 amino acids. Trimming took off 0 bases at V and 4 bases at J, with 15 bases between the two ends. Germline V gene sequence: CDR1 KGHSH, CDR2 LQKENI. DNA of the CDR3: TGTGCCAGCTCACCACCGGTGGCAGGCGAGGCCACTGAAGCTTTCTTT. Residues: CASSPPVAGEATEAFF.

This clone was observed a few times. The chain has TRBV7-9 and TRBJ2-2; 10 bases fit TRBD2. V was pared by 4 bases and J by 4 bases, with 6 bases of the junction left unmatched. CDR3 length: 16 amino acids. Per the germline V gene, CDR1 is SEHNR and CDR2 is FQNEAQ (reference sequence). The DNA for the CDR3 is TGTGCCAGCAGCTCTAGCGGGAGAGCGGGCACCGGGGAGCTGTTTTTT. Translated: CASSSSGRAGTGELFF.

The V gene is TRBV28, the J gene TRBJ2-1; possibly TRBD1 for D (6 bases). Germline V gene lookup returns CDR1 MDHEN and CDR2 SYDVKM. The CDR3 sequence is 12 residues long. V dropped 5 bases and J dropped 10 bases, with 12 bases sitting between them. CDR3 sequence: CASSTGYQEQFF. The DNA for the CDR3 is TGTGCCAGCAGTACAGGGTATCAAGAGCAGTTCTTC.

The J gene is TRBJ2-1, the V gene TRBV5-1, with D possibly TRBD2 on 5 matching bases. The V gene's germline CDR1 is SGHRS and CDR2 YFSETQ. V gave up 0 bases and J gave up 0 bases, with 10 bases separating them. The length of the CDR3 is 16 residues. The CDR3 DNA follows: TGCGCCAGCAGCTTGGTAGGGAGAAGCTCCTACAATGAGCAGTTCTTC. Amino acids: CASSLVGRSSYNEQFF.

V is TRBV5-1 and J is TRBJ2-5, with D unresolved. Germline CDR1 SGHRS, CDR2 YFSETQ. Trimming stripped 4 bases from V and 1 base from J, with 2 bases between. CDR3 length: 11 residues. The CDR3 loop is CASSLQETQYF. The CDR3 nucleotides are TGCGCCAGCAGCCTCCAAGAGACCCAGTACTTC.

Only a few counts were recorded for this clone. The genes are TRBV23-1 and TRBJ1-5; D ambiguous. TRBV23-1 is marked as an open reading frame, function uncertain. The CDR3 totals 14 residues. V lost 2 bases to trimming and J lost 1 base, with 6 bases between them. The CDR3 sequence is CASSQPRSNQPQHF. CDR3 nucleotide sequence: TGCGCCAGCAGTCAACCGAGGAGCAATCAGCCCCAGCATTTT.

This rearrangement joins TRBV5-1 to TRBJ1-6; D call uncertain. CDR1 and CDR2 (germline): SGHRS, YFSETQ. V was pared by 1 base and J by 3 bases, with 8 bases between. The CDR3 sequence is 15 residues long. The CDR3 nucleotides read TGCGCCAGCAGCTTGTCTGGGGACTATAATTCACCCCTCCACTTT. Translating gives CASSLSGDYNSPLHF.

The chain is built from TRBV19 and TRBJ1-5; D perhaps matches TRBD1 (5 bases). V was clipped by 5 bases and J by 0 bases, with 8 bases between them. This CDR3 region has 14 residues. CDR1 is LNHDA and CDR2 is SQIVND in the germline V gene (reference sequence). The CDR3 nucleotides are TGTGCCAGTAGTCAGGGTCGTAGCAATCAGCCCCAGCATTTT. It encodes CASSQGRSNQPQHF.